This TCR beta chain was sequenced during a study of CD8 T cells in ankylosing spondylitis. Study-level results: Clones linked to the disease showed a CD8+ phenotype. They occurred at relatively low frequencies in peripheral blood. It appeared that ankylosing spondylitis blood was characterized by a TCR beta motif of seven or eight highly homologous variants.

V lost 1 base and J 3 bases, leaving 15 bases between the germline ends. Germline lookup yields CDR1 SQVTM and CDR2 ANQGSEA. This CDR3 contains 15 residues. Libraries for TCR beta were made by quantitative 5'-RACE with molecular barcodes. From the 5' RACE reads, TCRdb called clonotypes with MiXCR, one entry per CDR3 protein. This table holds fewer than 250,000 distinct CDR3 sequences, 30% to 35% found once. Note on this clonotype: Antigen: not known.

The material sequenced was blood, either unsorted or a sorted T cell fraction (not recorded which). The chain employs TRBV29-1 and TRBJ1-2; no firm D call. This TCR was sampled from a male donor with ankylosing spondylitis or in good health (not recorded which). In nucleotides, the CDR3 is TGCAGCGTTGAAGCCCCACGAGAGCGCCACTATGGCTACACCTTC. Protein sequence: CSVEAPRERHYGYTF.